This entry lists 24 T cell receptor beta chains sequenced from one sample in a study of blood T cell repertoires in COVID-19. Only in-frame clones appear in the TCRdb table, and some are missing; sequencing was by immunoSEQ multiplex PCR. The table lists about 92,000 clones, 75% to 85% of them singletons. The sequencing input was peripheral blood. Receptors were obtained from a woman in her 70s with acute or convalescent COVID-19.

The J gene is TRBJ1-2, the V gene TRBV4-2; D uncertain. The germline V gene encodes CDR1 LGHNA and CDR2 YNFKEQ. This CDR3 comprises 16 residues. Trimming took off 1 base at V and 7 bases at J, with 19 bases between the two ends. The DNA of the CDR3 is TGTGCCAGCAGCCAAGTAATGTCGAGAGGGCACCGTGGCTACACCTTC. It translates to CASSQVMSRGHRGYTF.

This clone was seen a single time. The chain combines TRBV5-1 with TRBJ2-1; 9 nucleotides agree with TRBD1. Germline assignment: CDR1 SGHRS and CDR2 YFSETQ. Trimming at V came to 2 bases and at J to 6 bases, leaving 12 bases not matched to a gene. The CDR3 consists of 17 residues. CDR3 nucleotide sequence: TGCGCCAGCAGCTTATTGTGGGGACAGGGATACAGCAATGAGCAGTTCTTC. Translation gives CASSLLWGQGYSNEQFF.

The rearrangement links TRBV6-1 to TRBJ1-5; the D gene is possibly TRBD1 (5 bases). The CDR3 contains 16 residues. V lost 2 bases and J 5 bases, leaving 16 bases between the germline ends. The germline V gene has CDR1 MNHNS and CDR2 SASEGT. The CDR3, as DNA: TGTGCCAGCAGTGAAAGGGCAGGGTATGGGTATCAGCCCCAGCATTTT. It encodes CASSERAGYGYQPQHF.

The CDR3 DNA reads as TGTGCCAGCAGCGTAGACCCAGTGTGGTACACTGAAGCTTTCTTT. Protein: CASSVDPVWYTEAFF. The chain joins TRBV9 to TRBJ1-1; D is uncertain. The CDR3 loop spans 15 amino acids. Germline V gene lookup returns CDR1 SGDLS and CDR2 YYNGEE. V was cut by 0 bases and J by 3 bases, with 12 bases left in between.

V gene TRBV27 combines with J gene TRBJ1-5; a possible D gene is TRBD1 (5 bases). The CDR3 spans 12 residues. V was cut by 2 bases and J by 6 bases, with 5 bases left in between. The germline V gene encodes CDR1 MNHEY and CDR2 SMNVEV (reference sequence). Written as DNA, the CDR3 is TGTGCCAGCAGTTTAAGGGGTCAGCCCCAGCATTTT. Residues: CASSLRGQPQHF.

The J gene is TRBJ2-1, the V gene TRBV5-1; 14 bases are shared with TRBD2. Germline-derived CDR1 and CDR2 are SGHRS and YFSETQ. The CDR3 has 17 residues. The V segment lost 3 bases and the J segment 3 bases; nucleotides outside the gene matches: 5. CDR3 DNA sequence: TGCGCCAGCAGCTGGGGACTAGCGGGGGTACTCTACAATGAGCAGTTCTTC. It specifies CASSWGLAGVLYNEQFF.

The chain recombines TRBV5-4 with TRBJ2-1; 8 bases match TRBD2. The CDR3 is made up of 14 amino acids. Trimming cost V 6 bases and J 2 bases; bases outside gene matches: 4. The germline CDR1 and CDR2 sequences are SGHNT and YYREEE (reference sequence). CDR3 in amino acids: CASTREGPYNEQFF. The CDR3 DNA sequence: TGTGCCAGCACCCGGGAGGGCCCCTACAATGAGCAGTTCTTC.

This chain connects TRBV30 to TRBJ1-2; 11 bases match TRBD1. V was clipped by 3 bases and J by 7 bases; unmatched bases: 4. The V gene's germline CDR1 is GTSNPN and CDR2 SVGIG (reference sequence). CDR3 length: 13 amino acids. The CDR3 region has the DNA TGTGCCTGGAGGGGACAGGGGGTGGGTGGCTACACCTTC. This sequence encodes CAWRGQGVGGYTF.

The chain recombines TRBV6-6 with TRBJ2-7, with no clear D. Germline CDR1 MNHNY, CDR2 SVGAGI (reference sequence). The CDR3 contains 14 residues. V lost 7 bases, J lost 1 base, and 14 bases lay in between. CDR3 in DNA: TGTGCCAGCAACAAACCCCCGGAGTCCTACGAGCAGTACTTC. Translating it yields CASNKPPESYEQYF.

The rearrangement links TRBV29-1 to TRBJ2-7; 7 nucleotides agree with TRBD1. J gave up 1 base and V 6 bases, and 9 bases lay outside the gene matches. From germline, CDR1 is SQVTM and CDR2 ANQGSEA. This CDR3 has 14 residues. Written as DNA, the CDR3 is TGCAGCGTGTCGAGGGGGCGAACTTCCTACGAGCAGTACTTC. Its protein product is CSVSRGRTSYEQYF.

The chain has TRBV2 and TRBJ2-7, with 9 bases aligning to TRBD1. Germline V lookup: CDR1 SNHLY, CDR2 FYNNEI. CDR3 length: 15 amino acids. V lost 6 bases, J lost 7 bases, and 13 bases stayed unmatched. CDR3 sequence (DNA): TGTGCCAGCAGGAGAGATGGGACAGGGACGGGTGAGCAGTACTTC. Its translation: CASRRDGTGTGEQYF. The complete variable domain, with remaining parts taken from reference TRBV2 and TRBJ2-7, reads EPEVTQTPSHQVTQMGQEVILRCVPISNHLYFYWYRQILGQKVEFLVSFYNNEISEKSEIFDDQFSVERPDGSNFTLKIRSTKLEDSAMYFCASRRDGTGTGEQYFGPGTRLTVT.

The rearrangement joins TRBV18 to TRBJ2-2, with D hard to call. The CDR3 totals 13 residues. Germline V CDR1 and CDR2: KGHSH, LQKENI. V lost 3 bases, J lost 4 bases, and 6 bases lay in between. CDR3 sequence reads: CASSPYGTGELFF. CDR3 sequence (DNA): TGTGCCAGCTCACCGTACGGCACCGGGGAGCTGTTTTTT.

The chain recombines TRBV27 with TRBJ2-7; TRBD2 aligns across 13 bases. Germline assignment: CDR1 MNHEY and CDR2 SMNVEV (reference sequence). CDR3 length: 16 residues. Trimming took 0 bases from V and 7 from J; bases not matched to a gene: 6. The CDR3 region has the DNA TGTGCCAGCAGTTTATCAGTAGGACTAGCGGGGGTGGAGCAGTACTTC. It is translated as CASSLSVGLAGVEQYF.

This chain uses TRBV19 with TRBJ1-2, with D maybe TRBD1 (5 bases). The CDR3 is 16 amino acids. V was pared by 3 bases and J by 3 bases, with 17 bases between. Germline loops: CDR1 LNHDA, CDR2 SQIVND (reference sequence). CDR3 DNA sequence: TGTGCCAGTAGTATCTATAGGGGCTCACATGACTATGGCTACACCTTC. Translation gives CASSIYRGSHDYGYTF.

The rearrangement uses TRBV5-1 and TRBJ2-7, with a weak D call TRBD2 (5 bases). This CDR3 region has 14 residues. Germline lookup yields CDR1 SGHRS and CDR2 YFSETQ. V was clipped by 0 bases and J by 4 bases, with 11 bases between them. In DNA form, the CDR3 reads TGCGCCAGCAGCTTGGCTGGCACGGGATACGAGCAGTACTTC. This sequence encodes CASSLAGTGYEQYF.

The gene calls are TRBV30 and TRBJ2-5; maybe TRBD1 (7 bases). Deletions cut 0 bases from V and 1 base from J, with 12 bases between. The CDR3 spans 15 residues. The germline V gene has CDR1 GTSNPN and CDR2 SVGIG (reference sequence). DNA for the CDR3: TGTGCCTGGAGTGTGTCAGGGGGAGGCCAAGAGACCCAGTACTTC. Amino acid sequence: CAWSVSGGGQETQYF. Variable domain in full (rest from reference TRBV30 and TRBJ2-5): SQTIHQWPATLVQPVGSPLSLECTVEGTSNPNLYWYRQAAGRGLQLLFYSVGIGQISSEVPQNLSASRPQDRQFILSSKKLLLSDSGFYLCAWSVSGGGQETQYFGPGTRLLVL.

This rearrangement joins TRBV6-6 to TRBJ2-7; 7 bases agree with TRBD2. J was trimmed by 0 bases and V by 5 bases; bases with no gene match: 10. Germline values: CDR1 MNHNY, CDR2 SVGAGI (reference sequence). There are 16 residues in the CDR3. CDR3 sequence reads: CASSLTLALSSYEQYF. The CDR3 DNA follows: TGTGCCAGCAGTCTAACACTAGCGCTGAGCTCCTACGAGCAGTACTTC.

The sample holds one count of this clone. The chain joins TRBV5-1 to TRBJ2-1; 10 bases agree with TRBD2. The CDR3 is 15 residues long. The junction had 6 bases not matched to a gene; V was cut back by 4 bases and J by 5 bases. Germline CDR1 is SGHRS and CDR2 is YFSETQ. The CDR3 protein is CASSESGGAHNEQFF. The DNA for the CDR3 is TGCGCCAGCAGCGAAAGCGGGGGGGCACACAATGAGCAGTTCTTC.

The count of this clone is one. The J gene is TRBJ1-5, the V gene TRBV28; TRBD1 matches at 7 bases. V dropped 2 bases and J dropped 4; count of bases not matched to a gene: 2. This CDR3 is 14 amino acids long. Looked up from germline, CDR1 is MDHEN and CDR2 is SYDVKM. The CDR3 is CASSLVTGNQPQHF. The CDR3 DNA reads TGTGCCAGCAGTTTAGTGACAGGGAATCAGCCCCAGCATTTT.

This clone was seen a single time. The genes are TRBV2 and TRBJ2-3; 9 positions match TRBD2. The CDR3 loop spans 16 amino acids. V was clipped by 7 bases and J by 0 bases; unmatched bases: 8. Germline CDR1 reads SNHLY; CDR2 reads FYNNEI. The CDR3 protein is CASNPGLAASTDTQYF. In DNA, the CDR3 is TGTGCCAGCAATCCGGGACTAGCAGCTAGCACAGATACGCAGTATTTT.

J is TRBJ2-3 and V is TRBV28; 8 bases are shared with TRBD2. V shed 9 bases and J 8 bases; nucleotides not matched to a gene: 10. The CDR3 runs to 13 residues. Germline loops: CDR1 MDHEN, CDR2 SYDVKM. The CDR3 sequence: CASGLAGHSTQYF. CDR3 in DNA: TGTGCCAGTGGGCTAGCGGGCCACTCTACGCAGTATTTT.

This sequence joins TRBV28 and TRBJ1-6; 9 bases line up with TRBD1. The V gene end was trimmed by 2 bases and the J gene end by 10 bases; junction bases not matched to a gene: 6. Germline assignment: CDR1 MDHEN and CDR2 SYDVKM. The CDR3 covers 15 residues. The CDR3 is CASSLPGQGWSPLHF. The CDR3 nucleotides are TGTGCCAGCAGTTTACCGGGACAGGGCTGGTCACCCCTCCACTTT.

The CDR3 spells CASSEDRGGYGYTF. The DNA of the CDR3 is TGTGCCAGCAGTGAAGACAGGGGGGGATATGGCTACACCTTC. The chain recombines TRBV2 with TRBJ1-2; 8 positions match TRBD1. V gave up 1 base and J gave up 5 bases; unmatched junction bases: 3. The CDR3 runs 14 residues. From germline, CDR1 is SNHLY and CDR2 FYNNEI.

The rearrangement joins TRBV27 to TRBJ1-3; D is unclear. V was trimmed by 8 bases and J by 0 bases, leaving 17 bases between them. Germline values: CDR1 MNHEY, CDR2 SMNVEV (reference sequence). This CDR3 has 16 amino acids. As DNA, the CDR3 is TGTGCCAGCCAGCGGGTGCGAGTCAGCTCTGGAAACACCATATATTTT. Protein: CASQRVRVSSGNTIYF.